Following are 27 T cell receptor beta chains from one sample sequenced in a study of blood T cell repertoires in COVID-19. TCRdb's copy holds only in-frame clones and misses some; the assay was immunoSEQ multiplex PCR. Altogether tens of thousands of clones are present, 88% being singletons, with the ten largest covering around 4.5%. Sequencing input: peripheral blood. The receptors come from a human donor in a cohort sampled during active COVID-19.

The J gene is TRBJ2-6, the V gene TRBV7-9; 9 nucleotides match TRBD1. This CDR3 has 17 amino acids. Germline CDR1 is SEHNR and CDR2 is FQNEAQ (reference sequence). J gave up 4 bases and V 5 bases, and 9 bases lay outside the gene matches. The CDR3 here is CASSPRTGVVGANVLTF. The DNA of the CDR3 is TGTGCCAGCAGCCCAAGGACAGGGGTAGTCGGGGCCAACGTCCTGACTTTC.

The rearrangement links TRBV29-1 to TRBJ2-3; a weak D match, TRBD2 (6 bases). V was trimmed by 2 bases and J by 6 bases, leaving 12 bases between them. Germline values: CDR1 SQVTM, CDR2 ANQGSEA. The CDR3 is 13 residues long. The CDR3 protein is CSVELAGRDTQYF. CDR3 nucleotide sequence: TGCAGCGTTGAACTGGCAGGGAGGGATACGCAGTATTTT.

The chain links TRBV9 to TRBJ2-6, with TRBD1 matching over 11 bases. J was trimmed by 4 bases and V by 4 bases; bases with no gene match: 7. The CDR3 runs 17 residues. From germline, CDR1 is SGDLS and CDR2 YYNGEE. The CDR3 sequence is CASSTGQGALGANVLTF. CDR3 in DNA: TGTGCCAGCAGCACCGGACAGGGGGCTTTGGGGGCCAACGTCCTGACTTTC.

The genes are TRBV19 and TRBJ2-7, with D unresolved. Deletions cut 3 bases from V and 4 bases from J, with 10 bases between. CDR3 length equals 13 residues. Germline CDR1 is LNHDA and CDR2 is SQIVND (reference sequence). Written as DNA, the CDR3 is TGTGCCAGTAGTATTCGGCAAGCGTACGAGCAGTACTTC. Translation gives CASSIRQAYEQYF.

The chain recombines TRBV19 with TRBJ2-3, with 8 bases identical to TRBD1. Germline trimming cut 5 bases from V and 2 bases from J; bases unmatched to any gene: 9. This CDR3 region has 16 residues. Germline assignment: CDR1 LNHDA and CDR2 SQIVND (reference sequence). CDR3 DNA: TGTGCCAGTAGTGTAACAGGGGGTCGAATCACAGATACGCAGTATTTT. Encoded protein: CASSVTGGRITDTQYF.

This rearrangement joins TRBV15 to TRBJ1-5; the D gene is possibly TRBD1 (5 bases). The CDR3 contains 16 residues. Per germline, CDR1 LNHNV and CDR2 YYDKDF (reference sequence). V was clipped by 1 base and J by 3 bases, with 13 bases between them. The CDR3 DNA reads as TGTGCCACCAGCAGAGGGGCAGGGCGTTACAATCAGCCCCAGCATTTT. This translates into CATSRGAGRYNQPQHF. The entire variable domain, with the rest obtained from reference TRBV15 and TRBJ1-5, is as follows: DAMVIQNPRYQVTQFGKPVTLSCSQTLNHNVMYWYQQKSSQAPKLLFHYYDKDFNNEADTPDNFQSRRPNTSFCFLDIRSPGLGDTAMYLCATSRGAGRYNQPQHFGDGTRLSIL.

The chain links TRBV2 to TRBJ1-3; D is possibly TRBD1 (5 bases). V dropped 6 bases and J dropped 1 base, with 13 bases sitting between them. The germline V gene encodes CDR1 SNHLY and CDR2 FYNNEI. The CDR3 runs to 15 residues. In DNA, the CDR3 is TGTGCCAGCAGAAAAGACAGAATATCTGGAAACACCATATATTTT. It codes for CASRKDRISGNTIYF.

The rearrangement uses TRBV5-1 and TRBJ2-7, with D perhaps TRBD2 (5 bases). This CDR3 spans 12 amino acids. V lost 0 bases and J 9 bases, leaving 10 bases between the germline ends. Germline assignment: CDR1 SGHRS and CDR2 YFSETQ. The CDR3, as DNA: TGCGCCAGCAGCTTGGATGGACTTGGGCAGTACTTC. Translation gives CASSLDGLGQYF.

This clone was recorded only once. This chain connects TRBV19 to TRBJ1-3; 8 bases line up with TRBD1. Unmatched junction bases numbered 4, after V lost 6 bases and J lost 0 bases. The CDR3 consists of 15 residues. CDR1 is LNHDA and CDR2 is SQIVND in the germline V gene (reference sequence). The CDR3 loop reads CASSRTGLSGNTIYF. CDR3 DNA sequence: TGTGCCAGTAGCAGGACAGGGCTCTCTGGAAACACCATATATTTT.

This rearrangement joins TRBV19 to TRBJ2-1; TRBD1 matches at 11 bases. The length of the CDR3 is 15 residues. CDR1 and CDR2 from the germline V gene are LNHDA and SQIVND (reference sequence). V gave up 3 bases and J gave up 6 bases; unmatched junction bases: 4. CDR3 protein: CASSIGQGAGNEQFF. The CDR3 coding sequence is TGTGCCAGTAGTATTGGACAGGGGGCCGGCAATGAGCAGTTCTTC.

J is TRBJ2-3 and V is TRBV12-5; TRBD2 aligns across 13 bases. Trimming took 5 bases from V and 5 from J; bases not matched to a gene: 7. The CDR3 spans 16 residues. Germline lookup yields CDR1 LGHNT and CDR2 FRNRAP. The CDR3 nucleotides are TGTGCTAGTGGTCCCGGACTAGCGGGAGCGAAAGATACGCAGTATTTT. It yields the protein CASGPGLAGAKDTQYF.

This chain's CDR3 is CASSFYGLAGGGEQYF. The CDR3 DNA is TGTGCCAGCAGTTTCTACGGACTAGCGGGAGGGGGCGAGCAGTACTTC. The chain uses TRBV28 and TRBJ2-7; 15 positions agree with TRBD2. Germline CDR1 MDHEN, CDR2 SYDVKM. The CDR3 length is 16 residues. V was clipped by 3 bases and J by 6 bases; unmatched bases: 6.

This rearrangement joins TRBV3-1 (or the pseudogene TRBV3-2) to TRBJ2-6; no clear D. Between the trimmed V and J ends, which lost 4 bases and 0 bases, there was a span of 10 bases. The CDR3 extends over 16 amino acids. Germline V gene sequence: CDR1 LGHDT, CDR2 YNNKEL (reference sequence). The CDR3 protein is CASSPRHLSGANVLTF. In DNA form, the CDR3 reads TGTGCCAGCAGCCCCCGACATCTCTCTGGGGCCAACGTCCTGACTTTC.

The V and J genes are TRBV5-1 and TRBJ2-5; TRBD1 matches 8 bases. V trimming: 1 base; J trimming: 5 bases; junction bases outside the gene matches: 4. Germline CDR1 and CDR2: SGHRS and YFSETQ. The length of the CDR3 is 14 residues. The DNA of the CDR3 is TGCGCCAGCAGCTTGACAGGGGGGTTGGAGACCCAGTACTTC. Encoded protein: CASSLTGGLETQYF.

The chain employs TRBV19 and TRBJ2-5, with a weak D call TRBD2 (6 bases). CDR1 is LNHDA and CDR2 is SQIVND in the germline V gene (reference sequence). V was clipped by 4 bases and J by 5 bases, with 17 bases between them. CDR3 length equals 15 residues. The CDR3 protein is CASSRDWGRQETQYF. The DNA of the CDR3 is TGTGCCAGTAGTAGGGACTGGGGCCGCCAGGAGACCCAGTACTTC.

The CDR3 DNA is TGTGCCAGCAGTTTGGGACAAAGGAACACTGAAGCTTTCTTT. Translating it yields CASSLGQRNTEAFF. The chain joins TRBV6-6 to TRBJ1-1, with a possible D match to TRBD1 (6 bases). V shed 4 bases and J shed 1 base, with 10 bases lying between them. CDR3 size: 14 residues. CDR1 MNHNY and CDR2 SVGAGI come from the germline V gene (reference sequence).

The CDR3 sequence is CASSLGRLAGSNEQFF. The CDR3 DNA reads as TGTGCCAGCAGCTTAGGACGACTAGCGGGGAGTAATGAGCAGTTCTTC. The rearrangement uses TRBV7-9 and TRBJ2-1, with 11 bases that match TRBD2. Trimming at V came to 1 base and at J to 7 bases, leaving 6 bases not matched to a gene. Germline V gene lookup returns CDR1 SEHNR and CDR2 FQNEAQ (reference sequence). The CDR3 extends over 16 amino acids.

J is TRBJ2-3 and V is TRBV5-1, with D perhaps matching TRBD2 (6 bases). Germline V gene sequence: CDR1 SGHRS, CDR2 YFSETQ. V was clipped by 6 bases and J by 5 bases, with 13 bases between them. This CDR3 spans 13 amino acids. The CDR3 region has the DNA TGCGCCAGCACCCAACCGGGACTAGATACGCAGTATTTT. Translated: CASTQPGLDTQYF.

CDR3 coding DNA: TGTGCCAGCAGCCGCGATAGTTACCACGAGCAGTACTTC. As protein: CASSRDSYHEQYF. The chain couples TRBV27 to TRBJ2-7; D not resolved. The V gene's germline CDR1 is MNHEY and CDR2 SMNVEV (reference sequence). V shed 6 bases and J shed 5 bases, with 14 bases lying between them. The CDR3 has 13 amino acids.

The CDR3 here is CASSPRTRSYEQYF. Written as DNA, the CDR3 is TGTGCCAGCAGTCCGAGGACTAGGTCCTACGAGCAGTACTTC. This chain joins TRBV27 and TRBJ2-7; TRBD2 matches at 7 bases. The CDR3 totals 14 residues. V shed 5 bases and J 1 base; nucleotides not matched to a gene: 5. Germline V lookup: CDR1 MNHEY, CDR2 SMNVEV (reference sequence).

The genes are TRBV7-2 and TRBJ2-3; D unclear. The CDR3 spans 16 residues. The V end lost 5 bases, the J end lost 0 bases, and 15 bases lay between the germline ends. Germline V gene lookup returns CDR1 SGHTA and CDR2 FQGNSA. The CDR3 coding sequence is TGTGCCAGCAGCCCTCTGGGCATTACTAGCACAGATACGCAGTATTTT. Its translation: CASSPLGITSTDTQYF.

J is TRBJ2-4 and V is TRBV12-3 or TRBV12-4; 8 bases map to TRBD1. V dropped 1 base and J dropped 14; count of bases not matched to a gene: 4. This CDR3 is 12 amino acids long. CDR3 protein: CASSLDRGVEYF. CDR3 DNA: TGTGCCAGCAGTTTAGACAGGGGGGTTGAGTACTTC.

The V and J genes are TRBV5-1 and TRBJ1-4, with 11 bases that match TRBD1. The germline V gene has CDR1 SGHRS and CDR2 YFSETQ. The CDR3 has 13 amino acids. Trimming removed 4 bases from V and 10 bases from J; junction bases left unmatched: 3. Here the CDR3 DNA reads TGCGCCAGCAGCACTGGACAGGGGGCAAAACTGTTTTTT. Translation: CASSTGQGAKLFF.

This sequence joins TRBV6-4 and TRBJ1-1, with 12 bases aligning to TRBD1. Trimming at V came to 2 bases and at J to 5 bases, leaving 3 bases not matched to a gene. The CDR3 totals 15 residues. Germline loops: CDR1 MRHNA, CDR2 SNTAGT. The CDR3 DNA is TGTGCCAGCAGTGACGGGACAGGGGGCCGTACTGAAGCTTTCTTT. It translates to CASSDGTGGRTEAFF.

The chain employs TRBV3-1 (or the pseudogene TRBV3-2) and TRBJ2-5; a possible D gene is TRBD2 (6 bases). From germline, CDR1 is LGHDT and CDR2 YNNKEL (reference sequence). V was cut by 8 bases and J by 5 bases, with 15 bases left in between. The length of the CDR3 is 13 residues. In DNA, the CDR3 is TGTGCCAGCGTCGCCGGAGGGCGGGAGACCCAGTACTTC. As protein: CASVAGGRETQYF.

The chain has TRBV7-9 and TRBJ2-5, with TRBD2 matching over 8 bases. V lost 3 bases and J lost 1; bases outside the gene matches: 4. This CDR3 contains 15 residues. From germline, CDR1 is SEHNR and CDR2 FQNEAQ (reference sequence). CDR3 sequence reads: CASSFPGGVQETQYF. The CDR3 DNA reads as TGTGCCAGCAGCTTCCCGGGAGGGGTCCAAGAGACCCAGTACTTC.

V gene TRBV6-5 combines with J gene TRBJ2-3, with 10 bases identical to TRBD2. CDR3 size: 14 residues. Germline trimming cut 7 bases from V and 3 bases from J; bases unmatched to any gene: 4. Germline CDR1 and CDR2: MNHEY and SVGAGI. CDR3 sequence reads: CASKGLAMTDTQYF. The CDR3 DNA reads TGTGCCAGCAAGGGACTAGCGATGACAGATACGCAGTATTTT.